This T cell receptor beta chain was identified during a study of cytomegalovirus exposure and HLA in healthy donors. Concerning this clone: Its target is not known.

PCR employed 60 Vbeta and 13 Jbeta primers. Method: immunoSEQ multiplex PCR; TCRdb's copy keeps in-frame clones and lacks some. This sample's table has about 74,000 clones. Regarding the study as a whole: The CMV antigen specificity of three CMV-associated chains was confirmed through in vitro analysis. It was reported that the classifier diagnosed cytomegalovirus status with high specificity and sensitivity in both the original and validation cohorts. Roughly even sequencing depth across donors was the assumption behind the presence/absence analyses. In an earlier analysis, about 87% or about 30%: the productive usage of most TCR beta V segments.

CDR3 length: 14 residues. The V and J ends lost 5 bases and 1 base respectively, with 11 bases between them. From germline, CDR1 is SGHTA and CDR2 FQGNSA. Sequences were obtained from PBMCs. The chain is built from TRBV7-2 and TRBJ1-2; unclear D gene. The TCR originated in a female donor in good health and CMV-seropositive. The CDR3 nucleotides read TGTGCCAGCAGCGAGGCCCGGGGTAACTATGGCTACACCTTC. This codes for CASSEARGNYGYTF.